This T cell receptor (beta chain) was recorded in a study of CD8 T cells in ankylosing spondylitis. Overall study results and limits: Significant enrichment of disease-linked clones was reported in matched ankylosing spondylitis synovial fluid. Disease-linked clones were found to be CD8+ and relatively rare in peripheral blood.

Each CDR3 protein gets one entry after TCRdb re-called the 5' RACE reads with MiXCR. The sample has under 450,000 distinct CDR3 sequences, approximately 22% seen once; the top ten hold over 10%. The CDR3 spans 15 residues. Germline-derived CDR1 and CDR2 are SGHVS and FQNEAQ. The V and J ends lost 3 bases and 5 bases respectively, with 13 bases between them. As for this clonotype: What it binds is unknown.

The TCR originated in a male donor with ankylosing spondylitis or in good health (not recorded which). The sequenced sample was blood, either unsorted or a sorted T cell fraction (not recorded which). The chain has TRBV7-8 and TRBJ2-2; D is undetermined. The CDR3 here is CASSFLGLETGELFF. The CDR3 region has the DNA TGTGCCAGCAGCTTCCTAGGGTTGGAGACCGGGGAGCTGTTTTTT.